The 5 T cell receptor beta chains below come from one sample, sequenced in a study of PD-1 blockade in classical Hodgkin lymphoma. Generated by immunoSEQ multiplex PCR, the TCRdb table keeps only in-frame clones and is missing some. The profile shows approximately 35,000 clones, around 88% of them singletons. Time point specified: newly diagnosed, previously untreated cHL patient sample. Thawed PBMCs underwent magnetic negative selection to yield purified CD4+ T cells. The sample consisted of CD4+ T cells from blood. These receptors were taken from a human donor with classical Hodgkin lymphoma.

The V gene is TRBV7-7, the J gene TRBJ2-1; TRBD2 agrees at 12 bases. Trimming removed 5 bases from V and 9 bases from J; junction bases left unmatched: 8. Germline values: CDR1 SSHAT, CDR2 FNYEAQ (reference sequence). This CDR3 is built from 15 residues. The CDR3, as DNA: TGTGCCAGCAGCCCTACGACTAGCGGGAGTATTGAGCAGTTCTTC. Translated, it gives CASSPTTSGSIEQFF.

The V and J genes are TRBV7-8 and TRBJ1-1; perhaps TRBD1 as D (6 bases). CDR3 length: 16 amino acids. Trimming pared 3 bases from V and 4 bases from J, leaving 18 bases between. Looked up from germline, CDR1 is SGHVS and CDR2 is FQNEAQ. CDR3 protein: CASSFLGGRMGTEAFF. For the CDR3, the DNA is TGTGCCAGCAGCTTCTTAGGGGGGCGTATGGGCACTGAAGCTTTCTTT. Complete variable domain (other parts from reference TRBV7-8 and TRBJ1-1): GAGVSQSPRYKVAKRGQDVALRCDPISGHVSLFWYQQALGQGPEFLTYFQNEAQLDKSGLPSDRFFAERPEGSVSTLKIQRTQQEDSAVYLCASSFLGGRMGTEAFFGQGTRLTVV.

The chain uses TRBV19 and TRBJ1-1, with a tentative D call TRBD1 (6 bases). Trimming removed 5 bases at V and 4 bases at J, with 11 bases between. There are 13 residues in the CDR3. Germline V gene sequence: CDR1 LNHDA, CDR2 SQIVND (reference sequence). The CDR3 DNA reads as TGTGCCAGTAGTGTGCAAGGGGGCACTGAAGCTTTCTTT. It yields the protein CASSVQGGTEAFF.

The V gene is TRBV5-1, the J gene TRBJ2-3; 8 bases match TRBD2. V dropped 3 bases and J dropped 4; count of bases not matched to a gene: 4. The CDR3 is 14 residues long. The V gene's germline CDR1 is SGHRS and CDR2 YFSETQ. CDR3 sequence (DNA): TGCGCCAGCAGCTCCATAGCGGGGTCAGATACGCAGTATTTT. This gives the protein CASSSIAGSDTQYF.

The chain couples TRBV18 to TRBJ2-3; possibly TRBD1 for D (5 bases). The V gene's germline CDR1 is KGHSH and CDR2 LQKENI. V lost 5 bases, J lost 5 bases, and 17 bases lay in between. The CDR3 is 15 amino acids. DNA of the CDR3: TGTGCCAGCTCATCATCGGCAGGGTTTTTAGATACGCAGTATTTT. This sequence encodes CASSSSAGFLDTQYF.